Listed here are 11 T cell receptor beta chains from one sample, sequenced in a study of blood T cell repertoires in COVID-19. Generated by immunoSEQ multiplex PCR, the TCRdb table keeps only in-frame clones and is missing some. Of over 120,000 clones listed, approximately 81% are singletons. The sample consisted of peripheral blood. The receptors derive from a human donor with acute or convalescent COVID-19. The donor label of this sample is uncertain.

The rearrangement uses TRBV18 and TRBJ1-2, with D possibly being TRBD1 (6 bases). The germline gives CDR1 KGHSH, CDR2 LQKENI. The CDR3 is made up of 16 amino acids. Trimming cost V 3 bases and J 1 base, with 15 bases left between them. The DNA for the CDR3 is TGTGCCAGCTCACCCCTCCGGGGGGCCCTTAACTATGGCTACACCTTC. This codes for CASSPLRGALNYGYTF.

CDR3 amino acids: CASSYAGLSYEQYF. CDR3 nucleotides: TGTGCCAGCAGTTACGCGGGCCTCTCCTACGAGCAGTACTTC. The chain links TRBV6-2 or TRBV6-3 to TRBJ2-7, with a possible D match to TRBD2 (5 bases). The CDR3 runs 14 residues. Germline V lookup: CDR1 MNHEY, CDR2 SVGEGT. The V end lost 2 bases, the J end lost 0 bases, and 8 bases lay between the germline ends.

The chain uses TRBV6-5 and TRBJ2-3; possibly TRBD1 for D (5 bases). Germline V CDR1 and CDR2: MNHEY, SVGAGI. CDR3 size: 12 residues. Trimming took 5 bases from V and 3 from J, leaving 6 bases between them. The CDR3, as DNA: TGTGCCAGCAGTCAGGGTACAGATACGCAGTATTTT. It yields the protein CASSQGTDTQYF.

V and J are TRBV11-2 and TRBJ2-1; 9 bases align to TRBD1. The CDR3 loop spans 15 amino acids. Germline values: CDR1 SGHAT, CDR2 FQNNGV. The V gene end was trimmed by 1 base and the J gene end by 5 bases; junction bases not matched to a gene: 3. The CDR3 loop is CASSLAQGAHNEQFF. The CDR3 coding sequence is TGTGCCAGCAGCTTAGCACAGGGGGCGCACAATGAGCAGTTCTTC.

The rearrangement links TRBV5-4 to TRBJ2-3; 10 nucleotides match TRBD2. Germline loops: CDR1 SGHNT, CDR2 YYREEE (reference sequence). J lost 0 bases, V lost 3 bases, and 10 bases had no gene match. This CDR3 region has 18 residues. The chain's CDR3 is CASSYLAGAPPSTDTQYF. The CDR3 DNA sequence: TGTGCCAGCAGCTATCTAGCGGGAGCCCCACCCAGCACAGATACGCAGTATTTT.

The chain uses TRBV5-5 and TRBJ1-1, with a possible D match to TRBD1 (6 bases). The V gene lost 0 bases and the J gene lost 4 bases, with 13 bases spanning the gap. Germline V gene data show CDR1 as SGHKS and CDR2 as YYEKEE (reference sequence). This CDR3 contains 15 residues. CDR3: CASSLGGGGGTEAFF. In DNA, the CDR3 is TGTGCCAGCAGCTTGGGGGGGGGCGGAGGCACTGAAGCTTTCTTT.

The V and J genes are TRBV5-4 and TRBJ2-2; D remains ambiguous. V lost 4 bases and J lost 3, with 10 bases in between. The germline V gene encodes CDR1 SGHNT and CDR2 YYREEE (reference sequence). The CDR3 totals 14 residues. DNA of the CDR3: TGTGCCAGCAGCCCCCGTCGTGACACCGGGGAGCTGTTTTTT. This sequence encodes CASSPRRDTGELFF.

The chain uses TRBV6-5 and TRBJ1-2; 9 bases align to TRBD1. Per the germline V gene, CDR1 is MNHEY and CDR2 is SVGAGI. J gave up 6 bases and V 4 bases, and 6 bases lay outside the gene matches. There are 14 residues in the CDR3. This chain's CDR3 is CASSSTGTGNGYTF. DNA for the CDR3: TGTGCCAGCAGTTCGACCGGGACAGGGAATGGCTACACCTTC.

The chain joins TRBV7-8 to TRBJ1-2; D is unresolved. CDR3 length: 12 residues. Trimming left V 4 bases short and J 5 bases short, with 8 bases between. The germline CDR1 and CDR2 sequences are SGHVS and FQNEAQ. The CDR3 protein is CASSSGSYGYTF. In DNA form, the CDR3 reads TGTGCCAGCAGCTCCGGGTCGTATGGCTACACCTTC.

The chain uses TRBV4-3 and TRBJ1-1; TRBD1 matches at 9 bases. The CDR3 is made up of 16 amino acids. J was trimmed by 6 bases and V by 5 bases; bases with no gene match: 13. From germline, CDR1 is LGHNA and CDR2 YSLEER. The CDR3 loop is CASSTAVGQGGAEAFF. CDR3 DNA: TGCGCCAGCAGCACGGCTGTGGGACAGGGTGGGGCTGAAGCTTTCTTT.

The chain is built from TRBV6-4 and TRBJ1-1; no reliable D call. Trimming pared 0 bases from V and 5 bases from J, leaving 7 bases between. Germline V gene lookup returns CDR1 MRHNA and CDR2 SNTAGT. This CDR3 contains 13 residues. CDR3 amino acids: CASSDSFGTEAFF. CDR3 bases: TGTGCCAGCAGTGACTCTTTCGGGACTGAAGCTTTCTTT.